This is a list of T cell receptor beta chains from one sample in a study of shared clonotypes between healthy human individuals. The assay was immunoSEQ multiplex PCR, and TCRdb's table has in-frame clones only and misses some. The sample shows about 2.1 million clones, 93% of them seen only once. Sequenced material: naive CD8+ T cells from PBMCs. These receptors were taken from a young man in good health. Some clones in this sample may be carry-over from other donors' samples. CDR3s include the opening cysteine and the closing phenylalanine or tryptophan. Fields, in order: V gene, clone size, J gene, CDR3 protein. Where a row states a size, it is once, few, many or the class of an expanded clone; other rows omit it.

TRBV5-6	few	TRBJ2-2	CASSWGAGELFF
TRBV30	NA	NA	CAWTQAIAYEQYF
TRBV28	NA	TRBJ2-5	CASRKWTSGRAEETQYF
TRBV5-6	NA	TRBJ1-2	CASSPSGLSYGYTF
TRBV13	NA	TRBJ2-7	CASSSREAYEQYF
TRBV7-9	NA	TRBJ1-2	CASSPDLVGHGYTF
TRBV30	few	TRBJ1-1	CAWSVPQTGNTEAFF
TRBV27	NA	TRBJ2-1	CASTWTSASNEQFF
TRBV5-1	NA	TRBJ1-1	CASSFTGGLTEAFF
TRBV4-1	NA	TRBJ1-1	CASSRQGGLSTEAFF
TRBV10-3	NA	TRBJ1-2	CAIRATGGSPGGYTF
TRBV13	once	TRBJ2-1	CASSSSRTGGSYNEQFF
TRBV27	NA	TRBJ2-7	CASSLWGGRSPSEQYF
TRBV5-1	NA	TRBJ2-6	CASSLVPSEDSGANVLTF
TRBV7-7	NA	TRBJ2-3	CASSLGSGSYTDTQYF
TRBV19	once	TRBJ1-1	CASTLTYLSRANAFF
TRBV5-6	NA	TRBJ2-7	CASSLANRGASSYEQYF
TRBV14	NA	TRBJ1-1	CASSPLRGFHTEAFF
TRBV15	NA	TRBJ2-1	CATSPQSHNEQFF
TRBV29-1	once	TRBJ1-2	CSVRGLYGYTF
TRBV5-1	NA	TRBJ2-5	CASSEETGGETQYF
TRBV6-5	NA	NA	CASSYALGYEQYF
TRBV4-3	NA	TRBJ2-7	CASRLSAFMPYEQYF
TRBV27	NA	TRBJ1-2	CASSLSDRVRYGYTF
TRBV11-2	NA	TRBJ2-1	CASSLALVSSYNEQFF
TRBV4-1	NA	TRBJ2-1	CASSRDRDRVGNEQFF
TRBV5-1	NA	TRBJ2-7	CASRVHPHAEYYEQYF
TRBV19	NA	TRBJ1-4	CASSIDRAGESEKLFF
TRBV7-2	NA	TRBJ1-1	CASSSRDRLRTGEAFF
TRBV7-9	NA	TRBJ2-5	CASSFGLAGVAETQYF
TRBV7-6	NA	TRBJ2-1	CASRQDWREGYNEQFF
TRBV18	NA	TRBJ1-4	CASSKGPRDRLEKLFF
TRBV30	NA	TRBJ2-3	CAWSVREFTDTQYF
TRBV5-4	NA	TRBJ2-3	CASSFSRDSTDTQYF
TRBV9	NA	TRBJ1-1	CASRAPWDTEAFF
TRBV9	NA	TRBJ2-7	CASSVARDSGSYVEQYF
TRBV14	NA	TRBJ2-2	CASSFIAAGELFF
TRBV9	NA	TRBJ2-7	CASSPSGRADYEQYF
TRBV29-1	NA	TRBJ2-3	CSVDQGPDTQYF
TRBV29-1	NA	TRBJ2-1	CSVDPFAGEVGGEVYNEQFF
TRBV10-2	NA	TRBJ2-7	CASSESGASGFSYEQYF
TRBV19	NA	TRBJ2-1	CASSLGVYNEQFF
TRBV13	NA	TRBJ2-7	CASSLGDGISYEQYF
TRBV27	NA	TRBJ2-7	CASSLSGRTYEQYF
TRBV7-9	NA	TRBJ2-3	CASSAPPEHTDTQYF
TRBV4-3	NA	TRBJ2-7	CASSQGTAKYEQYF
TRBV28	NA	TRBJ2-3	CASSLGTRGRDTQYF
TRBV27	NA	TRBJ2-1	CASSTGLGGWDEQFF
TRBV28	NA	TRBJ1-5	CASSRSRGLRQSQHF
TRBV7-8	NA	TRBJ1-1	CASSWTETFLMNTEAFF
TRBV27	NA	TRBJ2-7	CASSSGSLYEQYF
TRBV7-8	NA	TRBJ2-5	CASSSRDRGLQETQYF
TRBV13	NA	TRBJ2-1	CASSRTGTPYNEQFF